Following are 22 T cell receptor beta chains from one sample sequenced in a study of OX40 agonist ivuxolimab in advanced cancers. Sequenced by immunoSEQ multiplex PCR; TCRdb stores in-frame clones only, minus some. The profile covers about 73,000 clones, with over 80% appearing a single time and about 0.53% taken by the ten largest. The sequenced sample was CD4+ or CD8+ T cells sorted from blood, obtained in a trial of the OX40 agonist ivuxolimab. Source of these receptors: an adult with an advanced solid tumor such as melanoma, head and neck, liver or kidney cancer.

CDR3 loop: CASSLPQGASRDEQFF. The CDR3 nucleotides read TGTGCCAGTAGTCTGCCCCAGGGTGCGAGTAGAGATGAGCAGTTCTTC. The rearrangement links TRBV19 to TRBJ2-1; D perhaps matches TRBD1 (5 bases). From germline, CDR1 is LNHDA and CDR2 SQIVND (reference sequence). This CDR3 is built from 16 residues. V lost 5 bases and J lost 8, with 22 bases in between.

The J gene is TRBJ2-5, the V gene TRBV7-3; weak D call: TRBD2 (6 bases). The assigned J gene may be wrong: the sequence end matches TRBJ2-7 better. The CDR3 has 14 amino acids. Germline lookup yields CDR1 SGHTA and CDR2 FQGTGA. The CDR3 DNA is TGTGCCAGCAGCTTGGGGACTCCACCCGGCGAGCAGTACTTC. Translating it yields CASSLGTPPGEQYF.

V is TRBV18 and J is TRBJ2-2, with D maybe TRBD2 (6 bases). The CDR3 contains 16 residues. Germline loops: CDR1 KGHSH, CDR2 LQKENI. V was pared by 6 bases and J by 4 bases, with 18 bases between. CDR3 loop: CASSRYRESSTGELFF. The DNA for the CDR3 is TGTGCCAGCTCTCGCTACCGGGAGTCGTCCACCGGGGAGCTGTTTTTT.

V gene TRBV30 combines with J gene TRBJ1-3; weak D call: TRBD1 (5 bases). The CDR3 sequence is 14 residues long. Per germline, CDR1 GTSNPN and CDR2 SVGIG (reference sequence). The ends were cut back, 2 bases at V and 4 bases at J, with 12 bases in the middle. CDR3 DNA: TGTGCCTGGAGTATAGGGGTTCGGGGAAACACCATATATTTT. This codes for CAWSIGVRGNTIYF.

This sequence joins TRBV11-2 and TRBJ2-2; D is unresolved. Germline CDR1 SGHAT, CDR2 FQNNGV. The V and J ends lost 0 bases and 6 bases respectively, with 5 bases between them. The CDR3 has 13 residues. CDR3: CASSLEASGELFF. The CDR3 DNA follows: TGTGCCAGCAGCTTAGAAGCATCCGGGGAGCTGTTTTTT.

The rearrangement links TRBV27 to TRBJ2-7; possible D gene TRBD2, 7 bases. Germline CDR1 MNHEY, CDR2 SMNVEV (reference sequence). The CDR3 is 15 residues long. V lost 1 base, J lost 4 bases, and 14 bases lay in between. Here the CDR3 DNA reads TGTGCCAGCAGTTTATTTATAGGGGGGGGTTACGAGCAGTACTTC. This sequence encodes CASSLFIGGGYEQYF.

This chain uses TRBV7-6 with TRBJ2-5, with D possibly being TRBD1 (6 bases). The CDR3 spans 15 residues. Trimming shortened V by 5 bases and J by 7 bases, and 20 bases separated the two germline ends. Germline V gene data show CDR1 as SGHVS and CDR2 as FNYEAQ. CDR3 sequence: CASSHRDTGIGTQYF. In DNA, the CDR3 is TGTGCCAGCAGCCACCGGGACACCGGCATAGGGACCCAGTACTTC.

The CDR3 is CASSRWGGQPQHF. CDR3 DNA sequence: TGTGCCAGCAGTAGATGGGGAGGCCAGCCCCAGCATTTT. The genes are TRBV11-2 and TRBJ1-5; D uncertain. V dropped 6 bases and J dropped 7 bases, with 13 bases sitting between them. The length of the CDR3 is 13 residues. Germline values: CDR1 SGHAT, CDR2 FQNNGV.

This clone was seen just once. V gene TRBV7-9 combines with J gene TRBJ2-1; D is unresolved. V was trimmed by 4 bases and J by 5 bases, leaving 12 bases between them. This CDR3 has 14 amino acids. Germline CDR1 SEHNR, CDR2 FQNEAQ (reference sequence). CDR3 sequence reads: CASSSPPGHNEQFF. CDR3 nucleotides: TGTGCCAGCAGCTCCCCTCCTGGGCACAATGAGCAGTTCTTC.

This clone was seen a few times. The chain links TRBV18 to TRBJ2-3; maybe TRBD2 (5 bases). CDR3 size: 14 residues. Trimming removed 1 base from V and 6 bases from J, with 11 bases in between. In germline, CDR1 is KGHSH, CDR2 LQKENI. CDR3: CASSPRIGEDTQYF. The DNA for the CDR3 is TGTGCCAGCTCACCACGCATTGGGGAGGATACGCAGTATTTT.

The sample holds one count of this clone. The CDR3 DNA reads as TGCGCCAGCAGTCCCGGCGCCACTAGCACAGATACGCAGTATTTT. It is translated as CASSPGATSTDTQYF. V usage is TRBV5-1 and J usage is TRBJ2-3; D is uncertain. From germline, CDR1 is SGHRS and CDR2 YFSETQ. This CDR3 has 15 amino acids. V was cut by 5 bases and J by 0 bases, with 13 bases left in between.

The chain has TRBV2 and TRBJ2-7, with a weak D call TRBD2 (5 bases). Trimming took 2 bases from V and 5 from J, leaving 13 bases between them. Germline CDR1 reads SNHLY; CDR2 reads FYNNEI. This CDR3 is built from 14 residues. The CDR3 nucleotides are TGTGCCAGCAGTGAACGGGGAACTACGGACGAGCAGTACTTC. Protein product: CASSERGTTDEQYF.

The chain combines TRBV6-6 with TRBJ2-7; D perhaps matches TRBD2 (5 bases). V shed 5 bases and J shed 5 bases, with 13 bases lying between them. Germline V gives CDR1 MNHNY, CDR2 SVGAGI (reference sequence). The CDR3 has 13 residues. The CDR3 region has the DNA TGTGCCAGCAGTCCCGTCGGGGTTAACGAGCAGTACTTC. It is translated as CASSPVGVNEQYF.

The chain recombines TRBV30 with TRBJ2-5; no firm D call. This CDR3 contains 12 residues. CDR1 and CDR2 (germline): GTSNPN, SVGIG (reference sequence). V was cut by 0 bases and J by 5 bases, with 7 bases left in between. CDR3 bases: TGTGCCTGGAGTGTAGGGAAGGAGACCCAGTACTTC. Protein product: CAWSVGKETQYF. The whole variable domain, remainder taken from reference TRBV30 and TRBJ2-5, is SQTIHQWPATLVQPVGSPLSLECTVEGTSNPNLYWYRQAAGRGLQLLFYSVGIGQISSEVPQNLSASRPQDRQFILSSKKLLLSDSGFYLCAWSVGKETQYFGPGTRLLVL.

V and J are TRBV7-9 and TRBJ1-4; 10 bases are a match to TRBD1. V shed 5 bases and J 8 bases; nucleotides not matched to a gene: 5. There are 14 residues in the CDR3. Germline V gene lookup returns CDR1 SEHNR and CDR2 FQNEAQ (reference sequence). The CDR3 loop reads CASSGGTGDEKLFF. DNA for the CDR3: TGTGCCAGCAGCGGCGGGACAGGGGACGAAAAACTGTTTTTT.

The gene calls are TRBV18 and TRBJ1-2; tentatively, D is TRBD1 (5 bases). V was trimmed by 3 bases and J by 2 bases, leaving 10 bases between them. The CDR3 contains 14 residues. Per the germline V gene, CDR1 is KGHSH and CDR2 is LQKENI. Written as DNA, the CDR3 is TGTGCCAGCTCACCGGGGGGAAGGAACTATGGCTACACCTTC. Its protein is CASSPGGRNYGYTF.

The gene calls are TRBV25-1 and TRBJ1-6; 7 nucleotides line up with TRBD1. CDR3 length equals 15 residues. V gave up 4 bases and J gave up 2 bases; unmatched junction bases: 2. The V gene's germline CDR1 is MGHDK and CDR2 SYGVNS. This chain's CDR3 is CASSVGTAYNSPLHF. The CDR3 coding sequence is TGTGCCAGCAGTGTTGGGACAGCCTATAATTCACCCCTCCACTTT. The whole variable domain, remainder taken from reference TRBV25-1 and TRBJ1-6, is EADIYQTPRYLVIGTGKKITLECSQTMGHDKMYWYQQDPGMELHLIHYSYGVNSTEKGDLSSESTVSRIRTEHFPLTLESARPSHTSQYLCASSVGTAYNSPLHFGNGTRLTVT.

CDR3 nucleotide sequence: TGTGCCAGCTCAACTCTAGCGGGAGCTTACAATGAGCAGTTCTTC. Translated, it gives CASSTLAGAYNEQFF. The J gene is TRBJ2-1, the V gene TRBV18, with TRBD2 identical over 10 bases. The CDR3 covers 15 residues. The germline V gene encodes CDR1 KGHSH and CDR2 LQKENI. The J segment lost 4 bases and the V segment lost 5 bases, leaving 5 bases of the junction unmatched.

A few counts support this clone. This chain connects TRBV6-5 to TRBJ2-2; 8 bases fit TRBD1. The trim removed 5 bases at V and 2 bases at J, leaving 4 bases unmatched. The germline gives CDR1 MNHEY, CDR2 SVGAGI. This CDR3 has 15 residues. CDR3: CASSTGTGNTGELFF. As DNA, the CDR3 is TGTGCCAGCAGTACCGGGACAGGAAACACCGGGGAGCTGTTTTTT.

V is TRBV30 and J is TRBJ2-1; D possibly corresponds to TRBD1 (5 bases). This CDR3 is 11 amino acids long. Germline V lookup: CDR1 GTSNPN, CDR2 SVGIG (reference sequence). The germline V and J ends were trimmed by 4 bases and 12 bases, with 13 bases remaining between them. The CDR3, as DNA: TGTGCCTGGATTACAGGTACCGCGCAGTTCTTC. This encodes CAWITGTAQFF.

The V call is TRBV19, the J call TRBJ2-3, with D unclear. V was pared by 3 bases and J by 2 bases, with 9 bases between. This CDR3 comprises 14 residues. Germline V gene lookup returns CDR1 LNHDA and CDR2 SQIVND (reference sequence). The CDR3 DNA reads TGTGCCAGTAGTATTGGGGTAGCCACAGATACGCAGTATTTT. Its translation: CASSIGVATDTQYF. The full variable domain, completed using reference TRBV19 and TRBJ2-3, is DGGITQSPKYLFRKEGQNVTLSCEQNLNHDAMYWYRQDPGQGLRLIYYSQIVNDFQKGDIAEGYSVSREKKESFPLTVTSAQKNPTAFYLCASSIGVATDTQYFGPGTRLTVL.

V is TRBV6-1 and J is TRBJ1-2; D is possibly TRBD1 (6 bases). V was clipped by 1 base and J by 5 bases, with 17 bases between them. The germline V gene encodes CDR1 MNHNS and CDR2 SASEGT. The CDR3 sequence is 16 residues long. The CDR3 here is CASSEVPGDGAYGYTF. The DNA for the CDR3 is TGTGCCAGCAGTGAAGTCCCAGGGGACGGGGCTTATGGCTACACCTTC.